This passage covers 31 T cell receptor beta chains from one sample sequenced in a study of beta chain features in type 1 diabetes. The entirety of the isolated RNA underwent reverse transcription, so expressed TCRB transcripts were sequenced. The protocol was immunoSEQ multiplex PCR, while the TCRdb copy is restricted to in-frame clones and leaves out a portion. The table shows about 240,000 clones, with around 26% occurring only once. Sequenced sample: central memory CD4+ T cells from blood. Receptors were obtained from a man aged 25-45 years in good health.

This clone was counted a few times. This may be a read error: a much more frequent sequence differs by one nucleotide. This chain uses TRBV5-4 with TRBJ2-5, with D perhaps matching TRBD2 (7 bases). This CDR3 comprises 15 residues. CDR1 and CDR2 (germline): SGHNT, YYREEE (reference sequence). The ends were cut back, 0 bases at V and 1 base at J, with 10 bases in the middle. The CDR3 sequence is CASSLVAGAQETQYF. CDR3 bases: TGTGCCAGCAGCTTGGTGGCGGGGGCCCAAGAGACCCAGTACTTC.

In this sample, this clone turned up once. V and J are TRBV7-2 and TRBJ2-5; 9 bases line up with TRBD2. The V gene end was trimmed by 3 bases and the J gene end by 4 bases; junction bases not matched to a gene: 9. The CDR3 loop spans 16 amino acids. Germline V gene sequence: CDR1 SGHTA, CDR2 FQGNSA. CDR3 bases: TGTGCCAGCAGCTTGGGGCTAGCGGGGCGCACAGAGACCCAGTACTTC. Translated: CASSLGLAGRTETQYF.

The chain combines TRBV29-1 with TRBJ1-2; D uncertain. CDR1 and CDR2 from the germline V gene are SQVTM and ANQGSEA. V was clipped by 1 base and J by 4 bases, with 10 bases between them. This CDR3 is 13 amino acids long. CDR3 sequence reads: CSVEAESGYGYTF. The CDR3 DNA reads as TGCAGCGTTGAAGCTGAGTCGGGCTATGGCTACACCTTC.

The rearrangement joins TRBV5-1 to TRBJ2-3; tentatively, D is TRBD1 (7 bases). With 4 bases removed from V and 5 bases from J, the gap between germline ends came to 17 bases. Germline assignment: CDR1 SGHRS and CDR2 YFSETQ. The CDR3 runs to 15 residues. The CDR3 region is CASSPTGEARDTQYF. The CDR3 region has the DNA TGCGCCAGCAGCCCAACAGGGGAGGCAAGAGATACGCAGTATTTT.

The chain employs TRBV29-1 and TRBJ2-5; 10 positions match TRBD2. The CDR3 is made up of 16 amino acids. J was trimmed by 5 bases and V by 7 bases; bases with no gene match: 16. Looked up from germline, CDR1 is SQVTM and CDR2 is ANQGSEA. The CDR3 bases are TGCAGCGCCCGAGACCGAGCGGGAGGGCCTAGGGAGACCCAGTACTTC. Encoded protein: CSARDRAGGPRETQYF. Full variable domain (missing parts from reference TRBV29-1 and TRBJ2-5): SAVISQKPSRDICQRGTSLTIQCQVDSQVTMMFWYRQQPGQSLTLIATANQGSEATYESGFVIDKFPISRPNLTFSTLTVSNMSPEDSSIYLCSARDRAGGPRETQYFGPGTRLLVL.

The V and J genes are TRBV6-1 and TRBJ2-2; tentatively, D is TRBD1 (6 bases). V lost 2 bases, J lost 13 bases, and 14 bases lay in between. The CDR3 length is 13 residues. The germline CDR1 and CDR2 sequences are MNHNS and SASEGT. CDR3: CASSEQEQGRLFF. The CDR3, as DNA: TGTGCCAGCAGTGAACAGGAACAGGGCCGGCTGTTTTTT.

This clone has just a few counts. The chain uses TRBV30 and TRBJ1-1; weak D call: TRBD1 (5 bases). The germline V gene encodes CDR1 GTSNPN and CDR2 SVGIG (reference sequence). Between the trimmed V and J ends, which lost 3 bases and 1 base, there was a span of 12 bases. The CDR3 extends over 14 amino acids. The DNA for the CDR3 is TGTGCCTGGAGGTCGGACGGGACGAACACTGAAGCTTTCTTT. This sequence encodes CAWRSDGTNTEAFF.

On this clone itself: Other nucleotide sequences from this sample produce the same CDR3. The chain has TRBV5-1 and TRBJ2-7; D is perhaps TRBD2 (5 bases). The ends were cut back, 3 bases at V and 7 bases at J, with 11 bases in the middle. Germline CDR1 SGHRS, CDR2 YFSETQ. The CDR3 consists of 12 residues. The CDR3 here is CASSSPSGEQYF. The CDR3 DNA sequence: TGCGCCAGCAGCTCTCCCTCGGGGGAGCAGTACTTC. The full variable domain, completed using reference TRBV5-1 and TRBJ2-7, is KAGVTQTPRYLIKTRGQQVTLSCSPISGHRSVSWYQQTPGQGLQFLFEYFSETQRNKGNFPGRFSGRQFSNSRSEMNVSTLELGDSALYLCASSSPSGEQYFGPGTRLTVT.

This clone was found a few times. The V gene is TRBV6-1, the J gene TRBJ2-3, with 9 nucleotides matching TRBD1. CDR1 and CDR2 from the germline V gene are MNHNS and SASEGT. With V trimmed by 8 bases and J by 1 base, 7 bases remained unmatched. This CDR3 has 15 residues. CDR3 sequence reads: CASQFGTGRTDTQYF. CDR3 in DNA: TGTGCCAGCCAATTCGGGACAGGGCGCACAGATACGCAGTATTTT.

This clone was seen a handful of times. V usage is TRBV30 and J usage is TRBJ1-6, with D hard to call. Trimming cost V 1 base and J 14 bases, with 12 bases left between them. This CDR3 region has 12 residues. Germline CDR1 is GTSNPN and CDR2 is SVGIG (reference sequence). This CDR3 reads CAWSGALQTLHF. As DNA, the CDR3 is TGTGCCTGGAGTGGAGCCCTGCAAACCCTCCACTTT.

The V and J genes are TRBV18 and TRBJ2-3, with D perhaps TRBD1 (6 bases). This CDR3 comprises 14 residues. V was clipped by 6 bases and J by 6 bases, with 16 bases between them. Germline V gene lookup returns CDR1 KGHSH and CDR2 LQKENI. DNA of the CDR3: TGTGCCAGCTCCGGCCAGGGGTACGGGGATACGCAGTATTTT. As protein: CASSGQGYGDTQYF.

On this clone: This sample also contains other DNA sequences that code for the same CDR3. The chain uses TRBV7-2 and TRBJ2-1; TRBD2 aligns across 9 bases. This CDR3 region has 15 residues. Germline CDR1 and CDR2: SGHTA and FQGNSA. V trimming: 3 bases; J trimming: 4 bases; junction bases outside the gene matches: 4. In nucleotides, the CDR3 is TGTGCCAGCAGCTTGACTAGCGGCGTTTACAATGAGCAGTTCTTC. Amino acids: CASSLTSGVYNEQFF.

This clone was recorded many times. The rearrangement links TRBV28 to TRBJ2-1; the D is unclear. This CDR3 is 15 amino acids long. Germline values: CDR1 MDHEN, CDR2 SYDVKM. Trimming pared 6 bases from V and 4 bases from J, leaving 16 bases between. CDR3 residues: CASSPSENRYNEQFF. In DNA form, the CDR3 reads TGTGCCAGCAGCCCCAGCGAGAACCGGTACAATGAGCAGTTCTTC.

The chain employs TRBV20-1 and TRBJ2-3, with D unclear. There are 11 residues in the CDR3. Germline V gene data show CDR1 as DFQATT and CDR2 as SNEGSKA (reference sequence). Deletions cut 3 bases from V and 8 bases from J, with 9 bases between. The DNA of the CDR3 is TGCAGTGCTAGCACTCCTGGTACGCAGTATTTT. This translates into CSASTPGTQYF.

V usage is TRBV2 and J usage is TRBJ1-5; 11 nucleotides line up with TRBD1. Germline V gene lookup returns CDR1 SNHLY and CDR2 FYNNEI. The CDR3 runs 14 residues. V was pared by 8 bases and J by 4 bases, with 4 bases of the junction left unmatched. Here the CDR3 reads CASQGQGGNQPQHF. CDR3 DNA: TGTGCCAGCCAGGGACAGGGGGGAAATCAGCCCCAGCATTTT.

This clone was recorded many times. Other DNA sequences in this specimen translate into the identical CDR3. The CDR3 reads CASSRAAGYEQYF. In nucleotides, the CDR3 is TGTGCCAGCAGTCGCGCGGCTGGCTACGAGCAGTACTTC. The gene calls are TRBV27 and TRBJ2-7; D gene uncertain. V was shortened by 5 bases and J by 3 bases, with 11 bases between the two germline ends. Germline values: CDR1 MNHEY, CDR2 SMNVEV (reference sequence). The CDR3 is 13 residues long.

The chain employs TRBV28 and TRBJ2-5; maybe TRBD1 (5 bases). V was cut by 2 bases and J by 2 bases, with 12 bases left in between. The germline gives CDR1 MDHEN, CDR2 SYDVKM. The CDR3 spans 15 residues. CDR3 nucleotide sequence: TGTGCCAGCAGTTTAGTGTACAGGTCACAAGAGACCCAGTACTTC. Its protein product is CASSLVYRSQETQYF.

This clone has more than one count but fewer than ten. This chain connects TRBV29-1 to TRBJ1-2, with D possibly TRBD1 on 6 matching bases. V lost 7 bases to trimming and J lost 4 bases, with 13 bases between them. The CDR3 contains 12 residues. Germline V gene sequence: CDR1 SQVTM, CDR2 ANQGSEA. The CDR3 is CSGPIRGYGYTF. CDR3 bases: TGCAGCGGCCCCATCAGGGGCTATGGCTACACCTTC.

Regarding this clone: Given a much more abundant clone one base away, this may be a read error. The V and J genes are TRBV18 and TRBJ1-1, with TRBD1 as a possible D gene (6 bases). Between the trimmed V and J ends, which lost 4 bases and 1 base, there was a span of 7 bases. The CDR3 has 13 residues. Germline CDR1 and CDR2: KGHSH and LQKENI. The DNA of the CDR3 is TGTGCCAGCTCACGGACAGCGAACACTGAAGCTTTCTTT. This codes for CASSRTANTEAFF. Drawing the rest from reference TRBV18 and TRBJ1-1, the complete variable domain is NAGVMQNPRHLVRRRGQEARLRCSPMKGHSHVYWYRQLPEEGLKFMVYLQKENIIDESGMPKERFSAEFPKEGPSILRIQQVVRGDSAAYFCASSRTANTEAFFGQGTRLTVV.

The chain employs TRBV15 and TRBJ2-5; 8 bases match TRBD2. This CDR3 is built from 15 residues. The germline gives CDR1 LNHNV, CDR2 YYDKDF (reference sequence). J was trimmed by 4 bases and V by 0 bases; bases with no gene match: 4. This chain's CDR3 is CATSRDRGGGETQYF. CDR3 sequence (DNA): TGTGCCACCAGCAGAGATCGGGGGGGCGGAGAGACCCAGTACTTC.

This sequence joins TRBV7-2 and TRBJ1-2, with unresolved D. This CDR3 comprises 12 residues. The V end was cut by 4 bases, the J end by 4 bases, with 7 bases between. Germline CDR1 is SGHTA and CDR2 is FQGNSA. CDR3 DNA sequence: TGTGCCAGCAGCTCGACACTCTATGGCTACACCTTC. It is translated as CASSSTLYGYTF.

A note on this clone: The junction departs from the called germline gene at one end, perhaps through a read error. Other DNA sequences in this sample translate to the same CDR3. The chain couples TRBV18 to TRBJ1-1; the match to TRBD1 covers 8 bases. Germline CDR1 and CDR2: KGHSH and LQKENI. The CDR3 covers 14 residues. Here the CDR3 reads CASSPQGADTEAFF. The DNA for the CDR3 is TGTGCCAGTTCACCCCAGGGGGCGGACACTGAAGCTTTCTTT.

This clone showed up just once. The chain's CDR3 is CASSLGARANTEAFF. CDR3 in DNA: TGCGCCAGCAGCTTGGGCGCCAGGGCGAACACTGAAGCTTTCTTT. The chain has TRBV5-1 and TRBJ1-1; D is perhaps TRBD1 (5 bases). Trimming removed 0 bases at V and 1 base at J, with 10 bases between. Germline lookup yields CDR1 SGHRS and CDR2 YFSETQ. This CDR3 comprises 15 residues.

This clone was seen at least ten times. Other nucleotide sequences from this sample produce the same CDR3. The DNA for the CDR3 is TGCAGCGTTCTCTATTATGGCTACACCTTC. Translating gives CSVLYYGYTF. This rearrangement joins TRBV29-1 to TRBJ1-2; D unclear. This CDR3 is 10 amino acids long. Trimming left V 5 bases short and J 5 bases short, with 6 bases between. CDR1 is SQVTM, CDR2 ANQGSEA, per germline.

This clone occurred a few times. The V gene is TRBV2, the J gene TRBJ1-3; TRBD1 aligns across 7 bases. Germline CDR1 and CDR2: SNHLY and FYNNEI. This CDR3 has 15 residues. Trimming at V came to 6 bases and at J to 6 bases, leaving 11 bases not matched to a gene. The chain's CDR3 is CASSGSTGITNTIYF. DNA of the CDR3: TGTGCCAGCAGCGGCTCGACAGGGATCACAAACACCATATATTTT.

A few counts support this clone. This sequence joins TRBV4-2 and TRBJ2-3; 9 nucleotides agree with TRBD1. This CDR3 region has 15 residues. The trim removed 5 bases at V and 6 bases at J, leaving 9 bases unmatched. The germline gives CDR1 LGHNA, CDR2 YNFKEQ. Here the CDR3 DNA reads TGTGCCAGCAGCTTCTCCCGGGACAGGGTGGATACGCAGTATTTT. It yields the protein CASSFSRDRVDTQYF.

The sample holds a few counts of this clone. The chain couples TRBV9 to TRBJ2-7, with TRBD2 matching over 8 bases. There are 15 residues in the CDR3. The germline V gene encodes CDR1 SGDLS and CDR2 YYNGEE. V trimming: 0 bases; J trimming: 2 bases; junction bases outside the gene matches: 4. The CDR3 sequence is CASSVGVAGPYEQYF. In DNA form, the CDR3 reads TGTGCCAGCAGCGTAGGGGTAGCGGGACCCTACGAGCAGTACTTC. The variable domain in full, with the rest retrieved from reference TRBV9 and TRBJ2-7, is DSGVTQTPKHLITATGQRVTLRCSPRSGDLSVYWYQQSLDQGLQFLIQYYNGEERAKGNILERFSAQQFPDLHSELNLSSLELGDSALYFCASSVGVAGPYEQYFGPGTRLTVT.

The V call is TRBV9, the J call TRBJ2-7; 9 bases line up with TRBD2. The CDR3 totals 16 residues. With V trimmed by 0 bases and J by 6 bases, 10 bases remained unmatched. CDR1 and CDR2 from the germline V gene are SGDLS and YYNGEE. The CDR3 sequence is CASSVGAGGAQGEQYF. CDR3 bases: TGTGCCAGCAGCGTAGGCGCGGGAGGGGCACAGGGCGAGCAGTACTTC.

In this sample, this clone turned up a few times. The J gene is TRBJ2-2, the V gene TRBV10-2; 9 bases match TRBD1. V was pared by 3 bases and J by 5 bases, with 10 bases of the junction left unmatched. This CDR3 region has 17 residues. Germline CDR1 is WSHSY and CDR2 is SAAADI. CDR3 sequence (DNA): TGCGCCAGCAGTGATATACAAGGACAGGGGCGAACCGGGGAGCTGTTTTTT. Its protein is CASSDIQGQGRTGELFF.

DNA of the CDR3: TGCGCCAGCAGCCGCCTAGGGGATGAGCAGTTCTTC. Residues: CASSRLGDEQFF. The chain recombines TRBV4-3 with TRBJ2-1; perhaps TRBD1 as D (5 bases). V shed 4 bases and J shed 8 bases, with 9 bases lying between them. Germline V gene data show CDR1 as LGHNA and CDR2 as YSLEER. The length of the CDR3 is 12 residues.

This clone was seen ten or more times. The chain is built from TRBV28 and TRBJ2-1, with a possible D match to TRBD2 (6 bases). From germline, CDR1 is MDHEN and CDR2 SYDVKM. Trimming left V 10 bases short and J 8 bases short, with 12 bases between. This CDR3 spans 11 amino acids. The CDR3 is CATTREYEQFF. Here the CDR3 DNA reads TGTGCCACCACCCGGGAGTATGAGCAGTTCTTC.